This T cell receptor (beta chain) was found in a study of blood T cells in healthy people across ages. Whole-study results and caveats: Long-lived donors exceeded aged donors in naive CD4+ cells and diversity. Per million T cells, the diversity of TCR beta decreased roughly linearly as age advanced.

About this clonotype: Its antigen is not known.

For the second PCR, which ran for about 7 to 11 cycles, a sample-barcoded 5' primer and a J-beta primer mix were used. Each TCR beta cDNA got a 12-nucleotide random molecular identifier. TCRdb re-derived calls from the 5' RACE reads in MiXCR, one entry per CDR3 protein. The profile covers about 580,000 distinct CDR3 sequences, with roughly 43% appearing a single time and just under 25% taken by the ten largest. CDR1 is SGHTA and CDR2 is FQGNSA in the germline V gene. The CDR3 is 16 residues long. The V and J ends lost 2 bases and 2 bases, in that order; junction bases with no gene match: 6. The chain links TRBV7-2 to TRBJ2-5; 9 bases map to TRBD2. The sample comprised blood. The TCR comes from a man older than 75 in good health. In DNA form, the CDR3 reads TGTGCCAGCAGCTTATGGGTTCTAGCGGGACAAGAGACCCAGTACTTC. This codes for CASSLWVLAGQETQYF.